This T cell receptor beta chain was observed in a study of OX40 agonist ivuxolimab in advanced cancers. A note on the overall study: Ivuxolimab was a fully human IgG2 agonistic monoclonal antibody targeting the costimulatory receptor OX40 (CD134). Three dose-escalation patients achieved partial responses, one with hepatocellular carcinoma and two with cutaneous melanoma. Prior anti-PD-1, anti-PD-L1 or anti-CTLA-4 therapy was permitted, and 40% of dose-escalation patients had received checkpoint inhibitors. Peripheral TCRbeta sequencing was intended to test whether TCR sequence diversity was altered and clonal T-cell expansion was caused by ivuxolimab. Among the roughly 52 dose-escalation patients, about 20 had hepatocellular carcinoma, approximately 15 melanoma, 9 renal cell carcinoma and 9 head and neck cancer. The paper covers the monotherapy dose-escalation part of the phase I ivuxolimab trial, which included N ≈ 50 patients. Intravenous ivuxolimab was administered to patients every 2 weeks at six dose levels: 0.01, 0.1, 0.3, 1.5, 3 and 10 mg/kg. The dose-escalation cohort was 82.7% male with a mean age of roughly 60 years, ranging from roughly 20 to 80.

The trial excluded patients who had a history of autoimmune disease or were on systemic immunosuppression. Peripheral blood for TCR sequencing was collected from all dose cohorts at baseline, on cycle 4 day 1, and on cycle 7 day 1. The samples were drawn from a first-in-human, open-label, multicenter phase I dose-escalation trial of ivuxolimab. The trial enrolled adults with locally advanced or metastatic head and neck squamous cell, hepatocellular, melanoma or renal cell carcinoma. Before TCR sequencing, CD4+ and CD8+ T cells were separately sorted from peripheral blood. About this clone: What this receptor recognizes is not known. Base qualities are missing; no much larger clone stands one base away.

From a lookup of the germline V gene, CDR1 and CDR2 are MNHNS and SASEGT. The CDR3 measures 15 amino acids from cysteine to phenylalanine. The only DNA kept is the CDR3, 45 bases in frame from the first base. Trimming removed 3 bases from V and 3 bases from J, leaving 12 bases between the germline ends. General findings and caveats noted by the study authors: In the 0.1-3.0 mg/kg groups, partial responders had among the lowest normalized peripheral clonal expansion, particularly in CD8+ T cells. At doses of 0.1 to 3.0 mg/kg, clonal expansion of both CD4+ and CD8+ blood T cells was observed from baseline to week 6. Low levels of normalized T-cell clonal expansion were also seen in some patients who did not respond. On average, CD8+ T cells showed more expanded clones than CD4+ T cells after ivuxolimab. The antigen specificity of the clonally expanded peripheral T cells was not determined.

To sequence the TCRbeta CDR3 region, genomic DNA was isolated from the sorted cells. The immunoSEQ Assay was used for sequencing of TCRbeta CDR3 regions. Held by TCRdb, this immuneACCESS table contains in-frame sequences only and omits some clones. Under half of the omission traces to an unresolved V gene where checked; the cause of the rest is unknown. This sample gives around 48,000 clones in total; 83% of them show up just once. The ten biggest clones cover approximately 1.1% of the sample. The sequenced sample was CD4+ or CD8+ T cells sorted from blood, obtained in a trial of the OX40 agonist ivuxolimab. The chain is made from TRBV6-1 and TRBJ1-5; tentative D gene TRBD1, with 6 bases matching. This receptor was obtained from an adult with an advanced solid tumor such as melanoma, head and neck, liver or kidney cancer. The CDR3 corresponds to CASSENRANNQPQHF. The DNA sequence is TGTGCCAGCAGTGAGAACAGGGCAAACAATCAGCCCCAGCATTTT.